The source of this TCR beta chain is a study of T-cell memory formation after mild COVID-19. TCRdb fed the 5' RACE reads into MiXCR, producing one record per CDR3 protein. Among 300,000 to 350,000 distinct CDR3 sequences listed, around 13% were seen once. The sequence was collected from a young man who had mild COVID-19 (a few samples of this study predate the infection). Cell type and time point are not known. The sequenced sample consisted of PBMCs or a T cell subset sorted from them (not recorded which).

DNA of the CDR3: TGTGCCAGCAGCCGACATGGGAACACTGAAGCTTTCTTT. It translates to CASSRHGNTEAFF. The chain combines TRBV3-1 with TRBJ1-1; D unclear. Trimming took off 4 bases at V and 1 base at J, with 7 bases between the two ends. The CDR3 is 13 residues long. Germline V gene sequence: CDR1 LGHDT, CDR2 YNNKEL (reference sequence). The full variable domain, in which reference TRBV3-1 and TRBJ1-1 provide the parts outside the CDR3, is DTAVSQTPKYLVTQMGNDKSIKCEQNLGHDTMYWYKQDSKKFLKIMFSYNNKELIINETVPNRFSPKSPDKAHLNLHINSLELGDSAVYFCASSRHGNTEAFFGQGTRLTVV.